Following are 10 T cell receptor beta chains from one sample sequenced in a study of blood T cell repertoires in COVID-19. TCRdb's table, derived via immunoSEQ multiplex PCR, lists solely in-frame clones and lacks some. Here the sample spans a few hundred thousand clones, about 90% being singletons. The sequenced sample consisted of peripheral blood. These receptor sequences come from a man in his forties with active or convalescent COVID-19.

The chain has TRBV19 and TRBJ1-2; 11 bases line up with TRBD1. After removal of 7 bases from V and 0 bases from J, the junction contained 7 bases not matched to a gene. CDR1 and CDR2 from the germline V gene are LNHDA and SQIVND (reference sequence). The CDR3 length is 16 residues. As DNA, the CDR3 is TGTGCCAGTACCTGGACAGGGGGCTTCCCTAACTATGGCTACACCTTC. It yields the protein CASTWTGGFPNYGYTF.

V is TRBV29-1 and J is TRBJ2-2, with unresolved D. V shed 7 bases and J shed 1 base, with 13 bases lying between them. The germline CDR1 and CDR2 sequences are SQVTM and ANQGSEA. CDR3 size: 14 residues. The CDR3 DNA follows: TGCAGCGCATCCGAGAGAAGGAACACCGGGGAGCTGTTTTTT. Protein product: CSASERRNTGELFF.

The count of this clone is one. The chain is built from TRBV7-9 and TRBJ1-2; the match to TRBD1 covers 10 bases. The V segment lost 5 bases and the J segment 6 bases; nucleotides outside the gene matches: 9. Germline lookup yields CDR1 SEHNR and CDR2 FQNEAQ (reference sequence). CDR3 length equals 15 residues. The CDR3 bases are TGTGCCAGCAGCCCCTCGGGACAGGGGATCGATGGCTACACCTTC. Protein product: CASSPSGQGIDGYTF.

The J gene is TRBJ1-1, the V gene TRBV29-1; no clear D gene. The CDR3 has 13 residues. V lost 4 bases and J lost 1, with 10 bases in between. Germline V gives CDR1 SQVTM, CDR2 ANQGSEA. The CDR3, as DNA: TGCAGCGTTGCACGGGGAGGGAACACTGAAGCTTTCTTT. Its protein is CSVARGGNTEAFF.

The gene calls are TRBV11-2 and TRBJ1-1, with 8 bases lining up with TRBD1. J lost 0 bases, V lost 0 bases, and 6 bases had no gene match. Germline-derived CDR1 and CDR2 are SGHAT and FQNNGV. The CDR3 is 17 residues long. CDR3 nucleotide sequence: TGTGCCAGCAGCTTAGATCATGGACAGGGACTGAACACTGAAGCTTTCTTT. Translating gives CASSLDHGQGLNTEAFF.

The chain carries TRBV24-1 and TRBJ2-1, with D hard to call. V was pared by 4 bases and J by 8 bases, with 11 bases between. CDR1 is KGHDR and CDR2 is SFDVKD in the germline V gene. The CDR3 extends over 13 amino acids. In DNA form, the CDR3 reads TGTGCCACCAGTGAAGCAGGTTACTATGAGCAGTTCTTC. This gives the protein CATSEAGYYEQFF.

The chain uses TRBV11-2 and TRBJ2-7; tentative D call: TRBD1 (5 bases). Germline V gives CDR1 SGHAT, CDR2 FQNNGV. V gave up 5 bases and J gave up 4 bases, with 9 bases separating them. This CDR3 region has 12 residues. This CDR3 reads CASSLTVYEQYF. CDR3 DNA: TGTGCCAGCAGCCTGACAGTTTACGAGCAGTACTTC.

CDR3 coding DNA: TGTGCCTGGAGTGTGGGACTGTTTGTACTCCCCCAGCATTTT. Its translation: CAWSVGLFVLPQHF. V and J are TRBV30 and TRBJ1-5; possible D gene TRBD1, 5 bases. Germline CDR1 GTSNPN, CDR2 SVGIG (reference sequence). This CDR3 has 14 residues. Trimming took 0 bases from V and 10 from J, leaving 16 bases between them.

This chain uses TRBV7-8 with TRBJ2-2; 13 bases fit TRBD2. From germline, CDR1 is SGHVS and CDR2 FQNEAQ. This CDR3 has 17 residues. V lost 5 bases and J lost 2; bases outside the gene matches: 5. The CDR3, as DNA: TGTGCCAGCAGCCGGACTAGCGGGAGAGCTAACACCGGGGAGCTGTTTTTT. Its translation: CASSRTSGRANTGELFF.

In this sample, this clone turned up a few times. This rearrangement joins TRBV2 to TRBJ1-6; D ambiguous. The germline gives CDR1 SNHLY, CDR2 FYNNEI. CDR3 length: 13 amino acids. V dropped 4 bases and J dropped 7 bases, with 8 bases sitting between them. Here the CDR3 DNA reads TGTGCCAGCAGTGTAGAAAGAAATTCACCCCTCCACTTT. It is translated as CASSVERNSPLHF. Full variable domain (missing parts from reference TRBV2 and TRBJ1-6): EPEVTQTPSHQVTQMGQEVILRCVPISNHLYFYWYRQILGQKVEFLVSFYNNEISEKSEIFDDQFSVERPDGSNFTLKIRSTKLEDSAMYFCASSVERNSPLHFGNGTRLTVT.